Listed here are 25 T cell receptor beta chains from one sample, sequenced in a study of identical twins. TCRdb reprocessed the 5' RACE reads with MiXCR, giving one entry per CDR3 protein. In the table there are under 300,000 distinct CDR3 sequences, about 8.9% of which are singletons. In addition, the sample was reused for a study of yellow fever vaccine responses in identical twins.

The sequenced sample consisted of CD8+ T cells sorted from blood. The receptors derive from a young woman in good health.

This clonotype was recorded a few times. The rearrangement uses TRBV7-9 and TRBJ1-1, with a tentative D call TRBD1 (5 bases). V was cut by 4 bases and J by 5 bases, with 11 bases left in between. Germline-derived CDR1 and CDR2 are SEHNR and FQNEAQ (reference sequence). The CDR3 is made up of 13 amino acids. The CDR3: CASSSVGVTEAFF. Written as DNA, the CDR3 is TGTGCCAGCAGCTCCGTGGGGGTAACTGAAGCTTTCTTT.

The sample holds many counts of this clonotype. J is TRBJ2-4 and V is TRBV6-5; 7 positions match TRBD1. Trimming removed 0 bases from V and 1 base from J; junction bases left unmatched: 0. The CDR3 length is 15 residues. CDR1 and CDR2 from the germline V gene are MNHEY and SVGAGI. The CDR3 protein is CASSYSTGAKNIQYF. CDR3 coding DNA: TGTGCCAGCAGTTACTCGACAGGGGCCAAAAACATTCAGTACTTC.

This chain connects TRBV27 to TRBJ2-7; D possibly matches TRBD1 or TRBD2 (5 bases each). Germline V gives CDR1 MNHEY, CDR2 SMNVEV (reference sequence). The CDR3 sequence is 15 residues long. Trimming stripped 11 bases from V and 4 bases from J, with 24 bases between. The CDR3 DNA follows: TGTGCCTGCACGCGAGGGGCAGGGTCTTCTTACGAGCAGTACTTC. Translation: CACTRGAGSSYEQYF.

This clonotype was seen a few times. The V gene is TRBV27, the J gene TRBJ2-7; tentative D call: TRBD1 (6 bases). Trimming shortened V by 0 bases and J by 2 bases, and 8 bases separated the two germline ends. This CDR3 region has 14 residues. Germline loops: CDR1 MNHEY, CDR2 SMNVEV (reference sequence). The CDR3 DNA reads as TGTGCCAGCAGTTTATCGGGACACACCTACGAGCAGTACTTC. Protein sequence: CASSLSGHTYEQYF.

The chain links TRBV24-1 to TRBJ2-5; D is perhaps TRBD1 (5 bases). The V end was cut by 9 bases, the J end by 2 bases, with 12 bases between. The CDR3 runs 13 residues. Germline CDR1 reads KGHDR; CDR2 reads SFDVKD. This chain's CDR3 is CATGAEYQETQYF. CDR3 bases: TGTGCCACCGGGGCGGAGTATCAAGAGACCCAGTACTTC.

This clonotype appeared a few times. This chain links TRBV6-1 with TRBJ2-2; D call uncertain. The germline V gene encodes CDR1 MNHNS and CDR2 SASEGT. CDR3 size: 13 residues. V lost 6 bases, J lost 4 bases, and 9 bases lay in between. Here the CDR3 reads CASSPALTGELFF. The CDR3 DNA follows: TGTGCCAGCAGCCCAGCACTCACCGGGGAGCTGTTTTTT.

In DNA, the CDR3 is TGTGCCAGCAGCGTAACAGGAGTGGGGTACGAGCAGTACTTC. This gives the protein CASSVTGVGYEQYF. The chain combines TRBV9 with TRBJ2-7, with D perhaps TRBD1 (5 bases). Germline values: CDR1 SGDLS, CDR2 YYNGEE. The V and J ends lost 1 base and 4 bases respectively, with 12 bases between them. The CDR3 is 14 residues long.

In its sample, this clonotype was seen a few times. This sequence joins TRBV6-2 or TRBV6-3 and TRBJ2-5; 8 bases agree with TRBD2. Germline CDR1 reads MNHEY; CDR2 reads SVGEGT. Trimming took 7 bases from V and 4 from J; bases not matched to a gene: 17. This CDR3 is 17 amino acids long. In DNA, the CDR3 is TGTGCCAGCAAAAAGGCGGAGCTAGCGGGTTGGCGAGAGACCCAGTACTTC. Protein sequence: CASKKAELAGWRETQYF.

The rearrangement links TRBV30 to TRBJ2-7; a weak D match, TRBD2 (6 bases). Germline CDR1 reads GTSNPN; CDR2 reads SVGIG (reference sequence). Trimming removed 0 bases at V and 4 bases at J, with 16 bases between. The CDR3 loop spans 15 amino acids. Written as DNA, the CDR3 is TGTGCCTGGAGTGTTGGGCCCGGGGGTGGTTACGAGCAGTACTTC. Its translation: CAWSVGPGGGYEQYF.

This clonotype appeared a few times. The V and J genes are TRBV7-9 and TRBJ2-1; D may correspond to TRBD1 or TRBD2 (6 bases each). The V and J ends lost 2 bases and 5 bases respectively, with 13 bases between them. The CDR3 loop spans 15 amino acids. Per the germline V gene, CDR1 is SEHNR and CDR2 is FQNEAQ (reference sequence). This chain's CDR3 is CASSLSPGAHNEQFF. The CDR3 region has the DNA TGTGCCAGCAGCTTATCGCCGGGGGCCCACAATGAGCAGTTCTTC.

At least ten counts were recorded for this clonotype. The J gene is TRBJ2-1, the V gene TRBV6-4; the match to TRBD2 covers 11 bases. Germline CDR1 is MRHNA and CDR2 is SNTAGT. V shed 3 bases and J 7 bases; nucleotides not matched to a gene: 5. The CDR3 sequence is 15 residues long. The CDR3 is CASSESLAGGNEQFF. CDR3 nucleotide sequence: TGTGCCAGCAGTGAGAGTCTAGCGGGAGGTAATGAGCAGTTCTTC.

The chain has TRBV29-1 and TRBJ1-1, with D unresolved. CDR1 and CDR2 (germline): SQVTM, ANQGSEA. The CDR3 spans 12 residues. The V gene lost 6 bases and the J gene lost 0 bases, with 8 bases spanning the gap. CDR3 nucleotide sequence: TGCAGCGTACCCTGGATGAACACTGAAGCTTTCTTT. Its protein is CSVPWMNTEAFF.

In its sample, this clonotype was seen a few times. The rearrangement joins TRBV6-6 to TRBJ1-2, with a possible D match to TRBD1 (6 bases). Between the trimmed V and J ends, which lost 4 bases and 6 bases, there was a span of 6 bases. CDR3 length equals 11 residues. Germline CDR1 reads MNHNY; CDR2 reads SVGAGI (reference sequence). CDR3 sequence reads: CASSSGDGYTF. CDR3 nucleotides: TGTGCCAGCAGTTCAGGGGATGGCTACACCTTC.

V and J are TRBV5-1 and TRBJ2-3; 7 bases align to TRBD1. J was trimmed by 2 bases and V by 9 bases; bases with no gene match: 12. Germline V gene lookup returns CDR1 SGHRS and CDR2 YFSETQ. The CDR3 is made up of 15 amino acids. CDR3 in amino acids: CATALGGASTDTQYF. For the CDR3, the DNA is TGCGCCACCGCCCTAGGGGGCGCATCCACAGATACGCAGTATTTT.

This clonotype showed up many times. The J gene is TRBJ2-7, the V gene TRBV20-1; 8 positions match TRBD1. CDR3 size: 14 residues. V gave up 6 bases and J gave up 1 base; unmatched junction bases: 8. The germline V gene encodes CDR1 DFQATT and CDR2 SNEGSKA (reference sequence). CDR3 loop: CSAFGTGSSYEQYF. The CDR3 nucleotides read TGCAGTGCCTTTGGGACAGGCTCTTCCTACGAGCAGTACTTC.

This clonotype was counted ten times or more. The CDR3 reads CASRDSYQETQYF. The CDR3 DNA follows: TGTGCCAGCAGAGATTCCTACCAAGAGACCCAGTACTTC. V usage is TRBV3-1 and J usage is TRBJ2-5, with no clear D. Trimming cost V 6 bases and J 0 bases, with 8 bases left between them. In germline, CDR1 is LGHDT, CDR2 YNNKEL (reference sequence). The CDR3 spans 13 residues.

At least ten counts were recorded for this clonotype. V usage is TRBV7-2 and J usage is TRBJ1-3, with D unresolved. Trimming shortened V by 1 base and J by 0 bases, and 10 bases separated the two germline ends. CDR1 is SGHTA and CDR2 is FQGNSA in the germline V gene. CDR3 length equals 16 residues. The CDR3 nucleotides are TGTGCCAGCAGCTTAGTAGGCGGTTACTCTGGAAACACCATATATTTT. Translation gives CASSLVGGYSGNTIYF. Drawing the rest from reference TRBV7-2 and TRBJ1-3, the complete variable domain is GAGVSQSPSNKVTEKGKDVELRCDPISGHTALYWYRQSLGQGLEFLIYFQGNSAPDKSGLPSDRFSAERTGGSVSTLTIQRTQQEDSAVYLCASSLVGGYSGNTIYFGEGSWLTVV.

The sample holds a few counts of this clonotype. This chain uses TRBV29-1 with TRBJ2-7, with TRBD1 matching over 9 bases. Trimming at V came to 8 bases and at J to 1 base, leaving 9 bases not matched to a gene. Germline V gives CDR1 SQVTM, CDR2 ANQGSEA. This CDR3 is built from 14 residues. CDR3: CSPCLGQGSYEQYF. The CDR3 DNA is TGCAGCCCTTGTCTGGGACAGGGATCCTACGAGCAGTACTTC.

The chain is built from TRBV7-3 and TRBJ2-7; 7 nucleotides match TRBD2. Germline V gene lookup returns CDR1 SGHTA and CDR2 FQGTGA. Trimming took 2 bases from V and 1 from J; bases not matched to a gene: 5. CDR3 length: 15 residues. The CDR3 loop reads CASSLVAGVSYEQYF. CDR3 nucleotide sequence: TGTGCCAGCAGCTTAGTCGCGGGGGTTTCCTACGAGCAGTACTTC.

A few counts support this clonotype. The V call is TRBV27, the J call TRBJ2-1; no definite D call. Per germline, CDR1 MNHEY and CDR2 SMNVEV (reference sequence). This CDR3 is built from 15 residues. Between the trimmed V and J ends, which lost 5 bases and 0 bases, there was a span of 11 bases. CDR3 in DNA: TGTGCCAGCAGTGAGTTCGCGAGCTCCTACAATGAGCAGTTCTTC. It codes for CASSEFASSYNEQFF.

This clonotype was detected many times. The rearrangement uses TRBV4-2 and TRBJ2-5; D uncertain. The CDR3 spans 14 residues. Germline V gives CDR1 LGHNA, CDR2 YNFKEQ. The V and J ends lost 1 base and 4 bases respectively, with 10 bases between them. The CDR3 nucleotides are TGTGCCAGCAGCCAAGTCGGTTTAAGAGAGACCCAGTACTTC. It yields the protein CASSQVGLRETQYF.

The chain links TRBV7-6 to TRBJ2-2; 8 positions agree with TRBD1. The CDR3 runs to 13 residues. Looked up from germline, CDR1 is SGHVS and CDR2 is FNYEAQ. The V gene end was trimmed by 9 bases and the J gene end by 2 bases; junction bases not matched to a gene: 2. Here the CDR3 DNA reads TGTGCCAGTACAGGGGGTAACACCGGGGAGCTGTTTTTT. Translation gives CASTGGNTGELFF.

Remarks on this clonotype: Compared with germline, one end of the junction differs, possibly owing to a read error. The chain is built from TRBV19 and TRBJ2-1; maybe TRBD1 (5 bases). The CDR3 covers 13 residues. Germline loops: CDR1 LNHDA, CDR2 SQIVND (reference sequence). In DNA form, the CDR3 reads TGTGCCAGTAGCATAGGGGTAAACAATGAGCAGTTCTTC. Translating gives CASSIGVNNEQFF.

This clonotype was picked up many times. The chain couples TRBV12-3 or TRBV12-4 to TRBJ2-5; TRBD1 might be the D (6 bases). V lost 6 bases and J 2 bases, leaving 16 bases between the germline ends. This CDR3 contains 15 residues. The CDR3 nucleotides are TGTGCCAGCAGCTATGGGACACCGAATCAAGAGACCCAGTACTTC. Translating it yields CASSYGTPNQETQYF.

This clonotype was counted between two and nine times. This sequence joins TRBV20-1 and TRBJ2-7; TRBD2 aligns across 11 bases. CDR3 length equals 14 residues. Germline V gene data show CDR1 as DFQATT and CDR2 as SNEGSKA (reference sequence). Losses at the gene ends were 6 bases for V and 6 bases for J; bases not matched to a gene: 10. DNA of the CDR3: TGCAGTGCCAACAAACTAGCGGGAGACTCCGAGCAGTACTTC. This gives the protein CSANKLAGDSEQYF.